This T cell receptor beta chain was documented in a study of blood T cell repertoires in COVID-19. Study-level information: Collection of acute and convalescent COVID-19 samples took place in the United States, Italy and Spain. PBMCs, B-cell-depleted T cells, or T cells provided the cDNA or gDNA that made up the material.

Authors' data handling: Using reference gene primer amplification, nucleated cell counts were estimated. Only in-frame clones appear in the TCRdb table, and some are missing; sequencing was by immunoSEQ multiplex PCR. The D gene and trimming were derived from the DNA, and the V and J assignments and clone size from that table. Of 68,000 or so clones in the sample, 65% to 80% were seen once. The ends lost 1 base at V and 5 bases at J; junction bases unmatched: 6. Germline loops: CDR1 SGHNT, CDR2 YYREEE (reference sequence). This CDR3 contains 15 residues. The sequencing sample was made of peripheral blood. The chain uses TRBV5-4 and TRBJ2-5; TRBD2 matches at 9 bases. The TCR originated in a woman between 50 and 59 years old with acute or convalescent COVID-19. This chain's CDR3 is CASSLFASGAETQYF. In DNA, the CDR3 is TGTGCCAGCAGCTTGTTCGCTAGCGGGGCGGAGACCCAGTACTTC.